The 2 T cell receptor beta chains given below trace back to one sample, sequenced in a study of radiotherapy plus CTLA-4 blockade in lung cancer (dated 2018 in TCRdb). Libraries were built with the immunoSEQ multiplex PCR assay. TCRdb limited this immuneACCESS table to in-frame rearrangements with V and J called. A share of clones is missing; checked studies link under half to unresolved V genes, and the rest is unexplained. Counted in this sample were approximately 80,000 clones; roughly 74% of them appeared once. In total, the top ten clones hold 9.9% of the sample. The sequencing here drew on peripheral blood, taken from a patient treated with radiotherapy plus ipilimumab. The receptors come from a human donor with non-small cell lung cancer whose response to radiotherapy plus ipilimumab could not be evaluated.

The V and J genes are TRBV12-2 and TRBJ2-1; TRBD2, the table's D call, lacks a check against the DNA. TRBV12-2 is marked as a pseudogene. The CDR3 sequence is 21 residues long. CDR3 region: CASRPVGGRACVQFSYNEQFF. The CDR3 DNA follows: TGTGCAAGTCGCCCAGTCGGCGGGAGGGCCTGCGTCCAATTCTCCTACAATGAGCAGTTCTTC.

The chain joins TRBV29-1 to TRBJ2-3; D is possibly TRBD1 (6 bases). Germline loops: CDR1 SQVTM, CDR2 ANQGSEA. V gave up 6 bases and J gave up 3 bases, with 22 bases separating them. The CDR3 totals 16 residues. CDR3 region: CSVALGAGVGTDTQYF. The CDR3 DNA sequence: TGCAGCGTAGCCCTGGGGGCAGGGGTAGGAACAGATACGCAGTATTTT.